A single sample gave rise to the 28 T cell receptor beta chains below, sequenced in a study of CD8+ T cells in alopecia areata. cDNA reverse transcribed from extracted RNA served as the sequencing template. The table came from immunoSEQ multiplex PCR; TCRdb's copy has only in-frame clones and leaves some out. The profile covers roughly 200,000 clones, with almost 65% appearing a single time and under 2% taken by the ten largest. This specimen consisted of CD4+ T cells sorted from blood, obtained at week 0. The receptors derive from a human donor with alopecia areata.

The chain has TRBV18 and TRBJ2-7; TRBD1 aligns across 9 bases. The V gene's germline CDR1 is KGHSH and CDR2 LQKENI. The CDR3 runs 16 residues. The junction had 12 bases not matched to a gene; V was cut back by 0 bases and J by 9 bases. Written as DNA, the CDR3 is TGTGCCAGCTCACCACCGACATCGGGACAGGGCGGGGGGCAGTACTTC. Translation: CASSPPTSGQGGGQYF.

The J gene is TRBJ2-1, the V gene TRBV4-1, with D possibly matching TRBD2 (6 bases). Per the germline V gene, CDR1 is MGHRA and CDR2 is YSYEKL. Trimming cost V 0 bases and J 6 bases, with 15 bases left between them. This CDR3 spans 16 amino acids. The CDR3 is CASSQDGSGGINEQFF. In nucleotides, the CDR3 is TGCGCCAGCAGCCAAGACGGTAGCGGTGGGATCAATGAGCAGTTCTTC.

The chain joins TRBV19 to TRBJ2-1, with a possible D match to TRBD2 (6 bases). V dropped 5 bases and J dropped 8 bases, with 13 bases sitting between them. The CDR3 runs to 13 residues. The germline V gene has CDR1 LNHDA and CDR2 SQIVND (reference sequence). CDR3 amino acids: CASSPAGSDEQFF. CDR3 in DNA: TGTGCCAGTAGTCCAGCCGGGAGCGATGAGCAGTTCTTC.

This clone turned up a few times. CDR3 amino acids: CAWGGNSPLHF. The CDR3 nucleotides are TGTGCCTGGGGGGGTAATTCACCCCTCCACTTT. The rearrangement links TRBV30 to TRBJ1-6, with D maybe TRBD1 (5 bases). Germline CDR1 reads GTSNPN; CDR2 reads SVGIG (reference sequence). Trimming removed 5 bases from V and 6 bases from J, with 5 bases in between. The CDR3 is 11 amino acids. Full variable domain (remainder filled in from reference TRBV30 and TRBJ1-6): SQTIHQWPATLVQPVGSPLSLECTVEGTSNPNLYWYRQAAGRGLQLLFYSVGIGQISSEVPQNLSASRPQDRQFILSSKKLLLSDSGFYLCAWGGNSPLHFGNGTRLTVT.

This clone has just a few counts. Other DNA sequences in this sample translate to the same CDR3. This chain joins TRBV29-1 and TRBJ2-7; no firm D call. Looked up from germline, CDR1 is SQVTM and CDR2 is ANQGSEA. This CDR3 has 12 residues. Deletions cut 4 bases from V and 2 bases from J, with 9 bases between. CDR3 coding DNA: TGCAGCGTTGCGGGCGGCCCCTACGAGCAGTACTTC. Its translation is CSVAGGPYEQYF.

As to this clone: In the same sample, other DNA sequences code for this CDR3. The chain's CDR3 is CSVGTSYEQYF. The CDR3, as DNA: TGCAGCGTCGGGACCTCCTACGAGCAGTACTTC. The V gene is TRBV29-1, the J gene TRBJ2-7; TRBD1 or TRBD2 may be the D gene (5 bases each). Per germline, CDR1 SQVTM and CDR2 ANQGSEA. Trimming stripped 6 bases from V and 0 bases from J, with 6 bases between. CDR3 length: 11 residues.

This chain uses TRBV18 with TRBJ2-6, with a weak D call TRBD1 (6 bases). The CDR3 sequence is 18 residues long. The V gene lost 1 base and the J gene lost 2 bases, with 15 bases spanning the gap. Germline V gene lookup returns CDR1 KGHSH and CDR2 LQKENI. This chain's CDR3 is CASSPLVQGNAGANVLTF. CDR3 DNA: TGTGCCAGCTCACCACTTGTACAGGGTAACGCTGGGGCCAACGTCCTGACTTTC.

This rearrangement joins TRBV27 to TRBJ1-2; maybe TRBD1 (5 bases). The CDR3 runs 13 residues. Germline-derived CDR1 and CDR2 are MNHEY and SMNVEV (reference sequence). Trimming shortened V by 6 bases and J by 4 bases, and 12 bases separated the two germline ends. CDR3 amino acids: CASRLDSTYGYTF. DNA of the CDR3: TGTGCCAGCAGACTAGACAGTACCTATGGCTACACCTTC.

This clone was recorded once. V usage is TRBV27 and J usage is TRBJ2-5; 11 bases align to TRBD2. The CDR3 covers 16 residues. Losses at the gene ends were 4 bases for V and 0 bases for J; bases not matched to a gene: 4. CDR1 MNHEY and CDR2 SMNVEV come from the germline V gene (reference sequence). CDR3: CASSSRLAGYQETQYF. The CDR3 DNA sequence: TGTGCCAGCAGTTCCCGACTAGCGGGGTACCAAGAGACCCAGTACTTC.

The chain is built from TRBV7-6 and TRBJ1-1; D uncertain. The germline V gene encodes CDR1 SGHVS and CDR2 FNYEAQ. V lost 1 base, J lost 2 bases, and 14 bases lay in between. The CDR3 is 16 amino acids. CDR3 in amino acids: CASSLEAWVSNTEAFF. The CDR3 coding sequence is TGTGCCAGCAGCTTAGAGGCCTGGGTCTCTAACACTGAAGCTTTCTTT.

This chain connects TRBV29-1 to TRBJ1-1; D perhaps matches TRBD1 (5 bases). Per the germline V gene, CDR1 is SQVTM and CDR2 is ANQGSEA. The CDR3 runs 17 residues. Trimming shortened V by 0 bases and J by 3 bases, and 20 bases separated the two germline ends. The CDR3 DNA reads as TGCAGCGTTGAAGATCTTTGGCAGGGTTCCAGGGACACTGAAGCTTTCTTT. It translates to CSVEDLWQGSRDTEAFF. The full variable domain, with the rest looked up from reference TRBV29-1 and TRBJ1-1, is SAVISQKPSRDICQRGTSLTIQCQVDSQVTMMFWYRQQPGQSLTLIATANQGSEATYESGFVIDKFPISRPNLTFSTLTVSNMSPEDSSIYLCSVEDLWQGSRDTEAFFGQGTRLTVV.

The rearrangement joins TRBV10-3 to TRBJ1-1; 8 bases fit TRBD1. This CDR3 is built from 12 residues. Germline values: CDR1 ENHRY, CDR2 SYGVKD. With V trimmed by 6 bases and J by 5 bases, 2 bases remained unmatched. This chain's CDR3 is CAIRDRATEAFF. The CDR3 DNA is TGTGCCATCAGGGACAGGGCGACTGAAGCTTTCTTT.

The chain links TRBV29-1 to TRBJ1-1; D gene uncertain. V lost 0 bases and J 1 base, leaving 12 bases between the germline ends. CDR3 size: 15 residues. The germline V gene encodes CDR1 SQVTM and CDR2 ANQGSEA. The CDR3 region has the DNA TGCAGCGTTGAAGATTCCCCTAAACAGAACACTGAAGCTTTCTTT. Protein product: CSVEDSPKQNTEAFF.

The rearrangement joins TRBV13 to TRBJ2-7; TRBD1 is a possible D gene (6 bases). The CDR3 consists of 15 residues. Trimming cost V 0 bases and J 1 base, with 10 bases left between them. Per germline, CDR1 PRHDT and CDR2 FYEKMQ (reference sequence). The CDR3 here is CASSLGKDRSYEQYF. CDR3 nucleotides: TGTGCCAGCAGCTTAGGAAAGGACAGATCCTACGAGCAGTACTTC. The full variable domain, completed using reference TRBV13 and TRBJ2-7, is AAGVIQSPRHLIKEKRETATLKCYPIPRHDTVYWYQQGPGQDPQFLISFYEKMQSDKGSIPDRFSAQQFSDYHSELNMSSLELGDSALYFCASSLGKDRSYEQYFGPGTRLTVT.

The rearrangement links TRBV7-9 to TRBJ2-1, with TRBD2 matching over 14 bases. Germline V gene sequence: CDR1 SEHNR, CDR2 FQNEAQ (reference sequence). V lost 7 bases and J lost 5; bases outside the gene matches: 4. The CDR3 has 15 amino acids. CDR3 loop: CASKGLAGANNEQFF. The CDR3 nucleotides read TGTGCCAGCAAGGGACTAGCGGGGGCTAACAATGAGCAGTTCTTC.

The chain links TRBV5-6 to TRBJ2-5; D might be TRBD1 or TRBD2, each matching 5 bases. This CDR3 comprises 14 residues. Trimming took 4 bases from V and 2 from J, leaving 12 bases between them. Germline V gives CDR1 SGHDT, CDR2 YYEEEE. The chain's CDR3 is CASSLGRVQETQYF. The DNA of the CDR3 is TGTGCCAGCAGCCTGGGGCGGGTTCAAGAGACCCAGTACTTC.

The chain links TRBV30 to TRBJ2-3, with D possibly called TRBD1 or TRBD2 (5 bases each). The CDR3 has 13 amino acids. The V end lost 8 bases, the J end lost 5 bases, and 17 bases lay between the germline ends. Germline lookup yields CDR1 GTSNPN and CDR2 SVGIG (reference sequence). CDR3 bases: TGTGCCGCTAAACGGGACCGAGGAGATACGCAGTATTTT. Translated, it gives CAAKRDRGDTQYF.

The chain recombines TRBV25-1 with TRBJ2-7; TRBD1 might be the D (6 bases). Trimming stripped 5 bases from V and 0 bases from J, with 11 bases between. The CDR3 sequence is 14 residues long. Germline V lookup: CDR1 MGHDK, CDR2 SYGVNS. The CDR3 spells CASSRTASSYEQYF. Written as DNA, the CDR3 is TGTGCCAGCAGTAGGACAGCCAGCTCCTACGAGCAGTACTTC.

This chain links TRBV27 with TRBJ1-1, with D hard to call. The CDR3 is made up of 12 amino acids. Trimming took 3 bases from V and 7 from J, leaving 9 bases between them. Germline V gives CDR1 MNHEY, CDR2 SMNVEV (reference sequence). The CDR3 protein is CASSFRQLEAFF. CDR3 bases: TGTGCCAGCAGTTTCCGGCAGCTTGAAGCTTTCTTT.

This clone has more than one count but fewer than ten. The chain carries TRBV29-1 and TRBJ1-1; D is unclear. Looked up from germline, CDR1 is SQVTM and CDR2 is ANQGSEA. The CDR3 is made up of 13 amino acids. V shed 7 bases and J shed 1 base, with 13 bases lying between them. The CDR3 reads CSGVTLSNTEAFF. The DNA of the CDR3 is TGCAGCGGTGTGACACTATCGAACACTGAAGCTTTCTTT.

V usage is TRBV29-1 and J usage is TRBJ1-1; 7 nucleotides match TRBD1. The CDR3 loop spans 13 amino acids. Germline assignment: CDR1 SQVTM and CDR2 ANQGSEA. V shed 5 bases and J 0 bases; nucleotides not matched to a gene: 3. DNA for the CDR3: TGCAGCGTTCTCGGGACAGTGAACACTGAAGCTTTCTTT. As protein: CSVLGTVNTEAFF.

The genes are TRBV30 and TRBJ1-1; D gene unclear. The CDR3 has 15 residues. V lost 6 bases, J lost 0 bases, and 17 bases lay in between. Germline CDR1 reads GTSNPN; CDR2 reads SVGIG (reference sequence). CDR3 in DNA: TGTGCCTGTAGGACGGCAAGTTACATGAACACTGAAGCTTTCTTT. It yields the protein CACRTASYMNTEAFF.

This chain joins TRBV9 and TRBJ1-1; the D is unclear. Trimming left V 4 bases short and J 1 base short, with 11 bases between. Germline CDR1 is SGDLS and CDR2 is YYNGEE. This CDR3 comprises 14 residues. The CDR3 region has the DNA TGTGCCAGCAGCCCCCGTACCACGAACACTGAAGCTTTCTTT. Residues: CASSPRTTNTEAFF.

V and J are TRBV6-6 and TRBJ2-2; D not resolved. Trimming left V 5 bases short and J 0 bases short, with 1 base between. This CDR3 comprises 12 residues. Germline values: CDR1 MNHNY, CDR2 SVGAGI (reference sequence). The CDR3 bases are TGTGCCAGCAGTACGAACACCGGGGAGCTGTTTTTT. This sequence encodes CASSTNTGELFF.

V usage is TRBV25-1 and J usage is TRBJ2-7; TRBD1 aligns across 8 bases. Germline V gene sequence: CDR1 MGHDK, CDR2 SYGVNS. The V gene end was trimmed by 6 bases and the J gene end by 4 bases; junction bases not matched to a gene: 8. This CDR3 has 14 amino acids. Here the CDR3 DNA reads TGTGCCAGCAGACGCGGGACAGGTCCTTACGAGCAGTACTTC. As protein: CASRRGTGPYEQYF.

The chain joins TRBV2 to TRBJ2-7; D unresolved. The germline CDR1 and CDR2 sequences are SNHLY and FYNNEI. The CDR3 has 13 amino acids. The V end was cut by 3 bases, the J end by 3 bases, with 9 bases between. Here the CDR3 reads CASSDPTFYEQYF. CDR3 nucleotides: TGTGCCAGCAGTGATCCTACCTTCTACGAGCAGTACTTC.

The chain carries TRBV9 and TRBJ2-3; no clear D. The germline gives CDR1 SGDLS, CDR2 YYNGEE. V dropped 1 base and J dropped 3 bases, with 18 bases sitting between them. The CDR3 covers 17 residues. CDR3 DNA sequence: TGTGCCAGCAGCGTATCACCCGACCCTATCATTACAGATACGCAGTATTTT. It is translated as CASSVSPDPIITDTQYF.

The chain couples TRBV4-3 to TRBJ2-7; 8 bases map to TRBD1. This CDR3 region has 15 residues. Germline lookup yields CDR1 LGHNA and CDR2 YSLEER. The junction had 7 bases not matched to a gene; V was cut back by 3 bases and J by 3 bases. The CDR3 DNA follows: TGCGCCAGCAGCCAGGAAGGGACAGGCTTCTACGAGCAGTACTTC. Its protein is CASSQEGTGFYEQYF.